This is a list of T cell receptor beta chains from one sample in a study of blood T cell repertoires in COVID-19. The protocol was immunoSEQ multiplex PCR, while the TCRdb copy is restricted to in-frame clones and leaves out a portion. Here the sample spans about 200,000 clones, around 87% being singletons. The sequencing input was peripheral blood. Source of these receptors: a woman aged 45-60 years with COVID-19, enrolled during active disease. The CDR3 runs from the conserved cysteine through the conserved F or W. A D gene is named only where the DNA matches it firmly. Part of the rows lack a size; the others show once, few, many or a class for expanded clones.

v_call	clone_size	j_call	d_call	cdr3_length	cdr3_aa	cdr3_nt
TRBV19	NA	TRBJ1-2	TRBD1	14	CASSTTTGGNGYTF	TGTGCCAGTAGTACCACGACAGGGGGCAATGGCTACACCTTC
TRBV14	NA	TRBJ1-2	NA	13	CASSQRGSYGYTF	TGTGCCAGCAGCCAAAGGGGGAGCTATGGCTACACCTTC
TRBV4-3	once	TRBJ2-7	NA	14	CASSRGAGPYEQYF	TGCGCCAGCAGCAGAGGTGCGGGACCCTACGAGCAGTACTTC
TRBV10-1	NA	TRBJ2-3	NA	15	CASSERDWKRDTQYF	TGCGCCAGCAGTGAGCGGGACTGGAAGAGGGATACGCAGTATTTT
TRBV6-1	once	TRBJ1-1	TRBD1	16	CASSDHPTGANTEAFF	TGTGCCAGCAGTGATCACCCGACAGGGGCCAACACTGAAGCTTTCTTT
TRBV7-2	NA	TRBJ1-4	TRBD1	15	CASSLVTGDNEKLFF	TGTGCCAGCAGCTTAGTGACAGGGGATAATGAAAAACTGTTTTTT
TRBV5-1	NA	TRBJ1-6	TRBD1	16	CASSLSGDSSNSPLHF	TGCGCCAGCAGCTTGTCCGGGGACAGTTCTAATTCACCCCTCCACTTT
TRBV15	NA	TRBJ2-2	TRBD1	15	CATVEGGANTGELFF	TGTGCCACCGTCGAAGGGGGCGCGAACACCGGGGAGCTGTTTTTT
TRBV5-8	NA	TRBJ2-6	NA	15	CASSFLNFGANVLTF	TGTGCCAGCAGCTTTTTAAACTTTGGGGCCAACGTCCTGACTTTC
TRBV10-2	few	TRBJ2-2	TRBD2	17	CASSDITGLAGPGELFF	TGCGCCAGCAGTGATATTACGGGACTAGCGGGTCCCGGGGAGCTGTTTTTT
TRBV5-1	once	TRBJ2-2	TRBD2	15	CASSWTSGNTGELFF	TGCGCCAGCAGCTGGACTAGCGGAAACACCGGGGAGCTGTTTTTT
TRBV5-1	many	TRBJ1-1	TRBD1	16	CASSLARTGSNTEAFF	TGCGCCAGCAGCTTGGCCCGGACAGGGTCTAACACTGAAGCTTTCTTT
TRBV21-1	NA	TRBJ2-3	NA	17	CASSQAPVTSSTDTQYF	TGTGCCAGCAGCCAGGCCCCCGTAACCTCTAGCACAGATACGCAGTATTTT
TRBV7-9	NA	TRBJ1-1	NA	13	CASSLAANTEAFF	TGTGCCAGCAGCCTAGCGGCGAACACTGAAGCTTTCTTT
TRBV5-6	NA	TRBJ1-4	TRBD1	15	CASSFRQGAREKLFF	TGTGCCAGCAGCTTCAGACAGGGGGCCAGGGAAAAACTGTTTTTT
TRBV19	NA	TRBJ1-2	NA	17	CASHPTRLPKGAYGYTF	TGTGCCAGCCACCCCACAAGGCTCCCTAAAGGAGCCTATGGCTACACCTTC
TRBV2	NA	TRBJ1-5	NA	19	CASSGAGRDPFFSNQPQHF	TGTGCCAGCAGTGGGGCAGGCAGGGATCCATTTTTTAGCAATCAGCCCCAGCATTTT
TRBV28	NA	TRBJ1-5	TRBD1	13	CASSTRGYQPQHF	TGTGCCAGCAGTACCAGGGGGTATCAGCCCCAGCATTTT
TRBV12-5	NA	TRBJ2-2	NA	14	CASGSSGTSGELFF	TGTGCTAGTGGTTCCTCCGGGACATCAGGGGAGCTGTTTTTT
TRBV11-2	NA	TRBJ2-7	TRBD1	13	CASSFGTGEEQYF	TGTGCCAGCAGCTTCGGGACAGGGGAAGAGCAGTACTTC
TRBV6-2/TRBV6-3	NA	TRBJ1-2	NA	14	CASSFSGLWGGYTF	TGTGCCAGCAGTTTCTCCGGGCTCTGGGGCGGCTACACCTTC
TRBV6-2/TRBV6-3	NA	TRBJ2-7	TRBD1	15	CASSYLDRVADEQYF	TGTGCCAGCAGTTACTTGGACAGGGTCGCCGACGAGCAGTACTTC
TRBV19	once	TRBJ2-1	TRBD2	17	CASTDLTGGGLYNEQFF	TGTGCCAGTACCGATCTAACGGGCGGGGGGCTTTACAATGAGCAGTTCTTC
TRBV4-2	once	TRBJ2-3	NA	15	CASSQGAGGQDTQYF	TGTGCCAGCAGCCAAGGGGCAGGGGGGCAAGATACGCAGTATTTT
TRBV5-6	NA	TRBJ1-1	NA	14	CASSGEGGVTEAFF	TGTGCCAGCAGCGGCGAAGGGGGAGTCACTGAAGCTTTCTTT
TRBV5-1	NA	TRBJ2-3	NA	15	CASSLSATVTDTQYF	TGCGCCAGCAGCTTGTCGGCGACTGTCACAGATACGCAGTATTTT
TRBV11-2	NA	TRBJ1-6	NA	18	CASSLGGAKGSYNSPLHF	TGTGCCAGCAGCTTGGGGGGGGCTAAGGGCTCCTATAATTCACCCCTCCACTTT
TRBV9	once	TRBJ2-5	TRBD1	14	CASSAWDRGETQYF	TGTGCCAGCAGCGCCTGGGACAGGGGAGAGACCCAGTACTTC
TRBV10-3	NA	TRBJ2-5	TRBD2	14	CAINERGVEETQYF	TGTGCCATCAACGAGCGGGGGGTAGAAGAGACCCAGTACTTC
TRBV3-1/TRBV3-2	NA	TRBJ1-1	TRBD1	16	CASSSTDRGMNTEAFF	TGTGCCAGCAGCTCTACTGACAGGGGCATGAACACTGAAGCTTTCTTT
TRBV19	NA	TRBJ2-7	NA	15	CASSIGDTFSYEQYF	TGTGCCAGTAGTATCGGAGATACTTTTTCCTACGAGCAGTACTTC
TRBV19	NA	TRBJ2-7	TRBD1	14	CASSARDSSYEQYF	TGTGCCAGTAGTGCCCGGGACAGCTCCTACGAGCAGTACTTC
TRBV10-2	few	TRBJ1-2	NA	14	CASTRSSGGEGYTF	TGCGCCAGCACTCGGAGTTCGGGGGGAGAGGGCTACACCTTC
TRBV6-5	NA	TRBJ1-2	TRBD1	14	CASIRDSHNYGYTF	TGTGCCAGCATTAGGGACAGCCATAACTATGGCTACACCTTC
TRBV6-2/TRBV6-3	NA	TRBJ1-5	NA	16	CASSAGQTMHNQPQHF	TGTGCCAGCAGCGCAGGACAAACGATGCACAATCAGCCCCAGCATTTT
TRBV23-1	NA	TRBJ1-4	NA	12	CANPRWREKLFF	TGCGCCAACCCCCGGTGGAGGGAAAAACTGTTTTTT
TRBV5-1	NA	TRBJ2-6	TRBD1	18	CASSLAGTGFSGANVLTF	TGCGCCAGCAGCTTGGCCGGGACAGGGTTTTCTGGGGCCAACGTCCTGACTTTC
TRBV19	NA	TRBJ1-5	TRBD1	15	CASTIDRGLNQPQHF	TGTGCCAGTACCATCGACAGGGGGTTGAATCAGCCCCAGCATTTT
TRBV5-5	NA	TRBJ2-3	TRBD1	14	CASSPEGGADTQYF	TGTGCCAGCAGCCCGGAAGGGGGCGCAGATACGCAGTATTTT
TRBV19	NA	TRBJ1-5	NA	15	CASSTERGLSQPQHF	TGTGCCAGTAGCACGGAAAGGGGTCTAAGTCAGCCCCAGCATTTT
TRBV25-1	NA	TRBJ2-5	NA	14	CASSEMGDQETQYF	TGTGCCAGCAGTGAAATGGGAGATCAAGAGACCCAGTACTTC
TRBV11-2	NA	TRBJ2-7	TRBD2	15	CASSLEPSGGNEQYF	TGTGCCAGCAGCCTAGAGCCAAGCGGGGGTAACGAGCAGTACTTC
TRBV13	NA	TRBJ1-6	NA	14	CASSLQGRNSPLHF	TGTGCCAGCAGCTTACAGGGGCGGAATTCACCCCTCCACTTT
TRBV9	NA	TRBJ2-3	TRBD1	16	CASSPRTGLSTDTQYF	TGTGCCAGCAGCCCCCGGACAGGCTTGAGCACAGATACGCAGTATTTT
TRBV6-6	NA	TRBJ1-2	NA	15	CASSYPITANYGYTF	TGTGCCAGCAGTTACCCCATTACAGCTAACTATGGCTACACCTTC
TRBV27	NA	TRBJ1-1	TRBD1	14	CASSAGGGRTEAFF	TGTGCCAGCAGTGCAGGGGGCGGGCGGACTGAAGCTTTCTTT
TRBV2	NA	TRBJ2-5	TRBD2	15	CASRSGGYLRETQYF	TGTGCCAGCAGAAGCGGGGGGTACTTAAGAGAGACCCAGTACTTC
TRBV19	NA	TRBJ1-1	NA	15	CASSMKAGRNTEAFF	TGTGCCAGTAGTATGAAGGCGGGCAGGAACACTGAAGCTTTCTTT
TRBV13	NA	TRBJ1-3	NA	14	CASSTTPTGNTIYF	TGTGCCAGCAGCACGACCCCGACCGGGAACACCATATATTTT
TRBV27	NA	TRBJ2-1	TRBD1	16	CASSYSGQHSYNEQFF	TGTGCCAGCAGTTATTCGGGACAGCACTCCTACAATGAGCAGTTCTTC
TRBV6-5	NA	TRBJ1-6	TRBD1	15	CASTHRDRGTSPLHF	TGTGCCAGCACTCACCGGGACAGGGGGACTTCACCCCTCCACTTT
TRBV30	NA	TRBJ2-3	TRBD2	18	CAWSPGTSGGPSTDTQYF	TGTGCCTGGAGTCCCGGGACTAGCGGGGGGCCGAGCACAGATACGCAGTATTTT
TRBV11-3	once	TRBJ2-1	NA	13	CASSLGGYNEQFF	TGTGCCAGCAGCTTAGGAGGATACAATGAGCAGTTCTTC